Listed below are T cell receptor beta chains from one sample, sequenced in a study of control samples from healthy donors and cancer patients. Repertoires were generated with immunoSEQ multiplex PCR, while TCRdb's copy carries only in-frame clones and drops some. The data hold 95,000 to 150,000 clones, with about 90% observed a single time. The source material was blood. All receptors come from a man aged 50-59 years in good health. CDR3s include the opening cysteine and the closing phenylalanine or tryptophan. Each record gives: V gene, clone size, J gene, D gene, CDR3 protein, CDR3 DNA. The D gene is left open where the match is weak. Rows may omit the clone size; those that give it use once, few, many or a size class.

TRBV7-9,few,TRBJ1-6,TRBD1,CASSLRSGGIDSPLHF,TGTGCCAGCAGCTTACGGTCAGGGGGAATAGATTCACCCCTCCACTTT
TRBV30,NA,TRBJ2-7,NA,CAWSVVRSYYEQYF,TGTGCCTGGAGTGTGGTTCGGTCTTACTACGAGCAGTACTTC
TRBV7-8,NA,TRBJ2-2,NA,CASSLRGGPLGGELFF,TGTGCCAGCAGCCTCAGGGGCGGGCCTCTGGGCGGGGAGCTGTTTTTT
TRBV3-1/TRBV3-2,NA,TRBJ2-7,NA,CASSPPRGAAYEQYF,TGTGCCAGCAGCCCACCTAGGGGGGCGGCCTACGAGCAGTACTTC
TRBV12-3/TRBV12-4,NA,TRBJ1-2,NA,CASSLTGVGYTF,TGTGCCAGCAGTTTAACGGGTGTTGGCTACACCTTC
TRBV30,NA,TRBJ2-3,TRBD2,CAWSDRAGGLADTQYF,TGTGCCTGGAGTGACCGAGCGGGGGGGCTCGCAGATACGCAGTATTTT
TRBV12-3/TRBV12-4,NA,TRBJ2-7,TRBD2,CATSSGGAEQYF,TGTGCCACCTCGTCGGGAGGAGCAGAGCAGTACTTC
TRBV7-2,NA,TRBJ1-1,NA,CAGALHRDTEAFF,TGTGCCGGAGCTTTACACAGGGACACTGAAGCTTTCTTT
TRBV5-5,NA,TRBJ2-7,NA,CASSLFGGRGSYEQYF,TGTGCCAGCAGCTTATTCGGGGGGCGGGGCTCCTACGAGCAGTACTTC
TRBV9,NA,TRBJ1-1,NA,CASSATSGGGINAEAFF,TGTGCCAGCAGCGCCACGAGCGGGGGGGGTATAAACGCTGAAGCTTTCTTT
TRBV7-2,NA,TRBJ1-6,TRBD1,CASSLGTRGPGSPLHF,TGTGCCAGCAGCTTAGGCACGAGGGGGCCTGGATCACCCCTCCACTTT
TRBV10-2,NA,TRBJ2-3,NA,CASSETGYFTDTQYF,TGCGCCAGCAGTGAGACAGGGTACTTCACAGATACGCAGTATTTT
TRBV5-4,NA,TRBJ1-1,NA,CASSQVGGTTDTEAFF,TGTGCCAGCAGCCAGGTGGGGGGGACCACGGACACTGAAGCTTTCTTT
TRBV7-2,NA,TRBJ2-5,TRBD2,CASSPFGRGAKETQYF,TGTGCCAGCAGCCCCTTTGGGCGGGGGGCGAAAGAGACCCAGTACTTC
TRBV14,NA,TRBJ2-2,NA,CASSHRRDPLGGELFF,TGTGCCAGCAGCCATCGCCGGGACCCCCTCGGTGGGGAGCTGTTTTTT
TRBV20-1,NA,TRBJ2-7,NA,CSAGDTYEQYF,TGCAGTGCTGGGGACACCTACGAGCAGTACTTC
TRBV6-2/TRBV6-3,NA,TRBJ1-1,NA,CASSYGGLMNTEAFF,TGTGCCAGCAGTTACGGGGGACTTATGAACACTGAAGCTTTCTTT
TRBV29-1,NA,TRBJ1-2,NA,CSAQGSNYGYTF,TGCAGCGCACAGGGCTCTAACTATGGCTACACCTTC
TRBV15,NA,TRBJ2-7,TRBD1,CATSRDKGAPYEQYF,TGTGCCACCAGCAGAGATAAGGGGGCACCCTACGAGCAGTACTTC
TRBV5-4,NA,TRBJ2-1,NA,CASSLNGQPRQFF,TGTGCCAGCAGCTTAAATGGACAGCCGCGGCAGTTCTTC
TRBV10-3,NA,TRBJ2-1,NA,CAISTYRAEEQFF,TGTGCCATCAGTACATACAGGGCTGAGGAGCAGTTCTTC
TRBV7-9,few,TRBJ2-7,NA,CASSIGQGGNNEQYF,TGTGCCAGCAGCATAGGACAGGGAGGGAACAACGAGCAGTACTTC
TRBV4-1,NA,TRBJ1-6,NA,CASSQGSSPLHF,TGCGCCAGCAGCCAAGGTTCGTCACCCCTCCACTTT
TRBV11-2,NA,TRBJ1-2,NA,CASSLVGSYGYTF,TGTGCCAGCAGCTTAGTGGGCAGCTATGGCTACACCTTC
TRBV2,NA,TRBJ1-4,NA,CASSESGMANEKLFF,TGTGCCAGCAGTGAATCGGGGATGGCTAATGAAAAACTGTTTTTT
TRBV2,NA,TRBJ1-5,NA,CASSVGGGASNQPQHF,TGTGCCAGCAGTGTGGGCGGGGGCGCCAGCAATCAGCCCCAGCATTTT
TRBV2,NA,TRBJ1-1,NA,CASSVWTEAFF,TGTGCCAGCAGTGTGTGGACTGAAGCTTTCTTT
TRBV5-5,NA,TRBJ1-1,NA,CASSLVEGSNEAFF,TGTGCCAGCAGCTTGGTGGAGGGGAGCAATGAGGCTTTCTTT
TRBV7-2,NA,TRBJ2-3,NA,CASSLEGLATDTQYF,TGTGCCAGCAGCTTAGAAGGACTTGCCACAGATACGCAGTATTTT
TRBV12-5,NA,TRBJ2-1,TRBD2,CASGLGLAGVLEQFF,TGTGCTAGTGGTCTCGGACTAGCGGGGGTCCTCGAGCAGTTCTTC
TRBV5-4,NA,TRBJ2-7,TRBD1,CASSSGTGNHEQYF,TGTGCCAGCAGCTCAGGGACAGGGAACCACGAGCAGTACTTC
TRBV30,NA,TRBJ2-1,TRBD2,CAWTLSGGRYNEQFF,TGTGCCTGGACCCTTAGCGGGGGAAGATACAATGAGCAGTTCTTC
TRBV5-8,NA,TRBJ2-5,TRBD1,CASGPLGTGQETQYF,TGTGCCAGCGGCCCTCTCGGGACAGGACAAGAGACCCAGTACTTC
TRBV25-1,NA,TRBJ1-1,NA,CASSDGVGGGTEAFF,TGTGCCAGCAGTGATGGGGTGGGCGGGGGCACTGAAGCTTTCTTT
TRBV4-3,NA,TRBJ2-1,TRBD2,CASSLGLAGGLTYNEQFF,TGCGCCAGCAGCCTGGGACTAGCGGGGGGACTTACCTACAATGAGCAGTTCTTC
TRBV7-8,NA,TRBJ1-6,TRBD1,CASSPTGVNSPLHF,TGTGCCAGCAGTCCAACAGGGGTTAATTCACCCCTCCACTTT
TRBV18,few,TRBJ1-1,NA,CASSPEEQGSNTEAFF,TGTGCCAGCTCACCGGAAGAACAGGGTTCGAACACTGAAGCTTTCTTT
TRBV18,few,TRBJ2-3,TRBD2,CASSPRLAGTDTQYF,TGTGCCAGCTCACCTCGACTAGCGGGAACAGATACGCAGTATTTT
TRBV4-2,once,TRBJ2-5,NA,CASSQDRETQYF,TGTGCCAGCAGCCAAGATAGGGAGACCCAGTACTTC
TRBV30,NA,TRBJ1-5,TRBD1,CAWSAGTALNQPQHF,TGTGCCTGGAGCGCGGGGACAGCCCTCAATCAGCCCCAGCATTTT
TRBV29-1,NA,TRBJ1-5,NA,CSARDVNQPQHF,TGCAGCGCCAGGGACGTGAATCAGCCCCAGCATTTT
TRBV5-4,NA,TRBJ2-1,NA,CASSFRGDLYNEQFF,TGTGCCAGCAGCTTTAGGGGCGATTTATACAATGAGCAGTTCTTC
TRBV24-1,NA,TRBJ2-5,TRBD1,CATSGGGTGAGSQETQYF,TGTGCCACCAGTGGGGGCGGGACAGGGGCAGGGTCCCAAGAGACCCAGTACTTC
TRBV19,few,TRBJ1-6,NA,CASSNSGFLSPLHF,TGTGCCAGTAGTAACTCAGGGTTTCTCTCACCCCTCCACTTT
TRBV18,NA,TRBJ1-1,NA,CASSLTDMNTEAFF,TGTGCCAGCTCACTGACAGATATGAACACTGAAGCTTTCTTT
TRBV9,NA,TRBJ1-3,TRBD1,CASSVDLGTGRLGNTIYF,TGTGCCAGCAGCGTAGATTTAGGGACAGGGAGATTGGGAAACACCATATATTTT
TRBV19,NA,TRBJ2-1,TRBD2,CASSIPRGTYNEQFF,TGTGCCAGTAGTATCCCGCGGGGGACGTACAATGAGCAGTTCTTC
TRBV29-1,few,TRBJ1-1,NA,CSVAHWNTEAFF,TGCAGCGTTGCTCACTGGAACACTGAAGCTTTCTTT
TRBV29-1,NA,TRBJ2-3,TRBD2,CSVEDVRLAGGTDTQYF,TGCAGCGTTGAAGATGTCCGACTAGCGGGGGGCACAGATACGCAGTATTTT